The 10 T cell receptor beta chains in this list originate from one sample, sequenced in a study of shared clonotypes between healthy human individuals. The method was immunoSEQ multiplex PCR; TCRdb's version includes in-frame clones alone and lacks a portion of them. The sample contains hundreds of thousands of clones, almost 97% of which appear only once. Material: naive CD4+ T cells sorted from blood. The subset was: CD45RA+ positively selected. The receptors derive from a woman aged 25 to 39 in good health.

The chain is built from TRBV7-9 and TRBJ2-5; the D gene could be TRBD1 or TRBD2 (6 bases each). The assigned J gene may be wrong: the sequence end matches TRBJ2-7 better. The CDR3 covers 15 residues. From germline, CDR1 is SEHNR and CDR2 FQNEAQ (reference sequence). The CDR3 spells CASSGRGGLRYEQYF. CDR3 sequence (DNA): TGTGCCAGCAGCGGCAGAGGGGGACTCCGCTACGAGCAGTACTTC.

This chain uses TRBV5-1 with TRBJ2-3; maybe TRBD1 (7 bases). The CDR3 consists of 18 residues. CDR1 is SGHRS, CDR2 YFSETQ, per germline. V was clipped by 6 bases and J by 0 bases, with 23 bases between them. CDR3 sequence: CASNLAGQSRLSTDTQYF. DNA for the CDR3: TGCGCCAGCAACCTCGCGGGACAGAGCCGTCTAAGCACAGATACGCAGTATTTT.

The chain links TRBV11-2 to TRBJ2-1; 12 nucleotides line up with TRBD2. This CDR3 spans 13 amino acids. Looked up from germline, CDR1 is SGHAT and CDR2 is FQNNGV. V shed 4 bases, J shed 9 bases, and the junction held 1 base outside the gene matches. Written as DNA, the CDR3 is TGTGCCAGCAGCTCACTAGCGGGAGGTGAGCAGTTCTTC. This encodes CASSSLAGGEQFF.

The genes are TRBV5-8 and TRBJ2-1, with 10 bases aligning to TRBD1. V was pared by 0 bases and J by 10 bases, with 7 bases of the junction left unmatched. The CDR3 covers 15 residues. Germline-derived CDR1 and CDR2 are SGHTS and YDEGEE. CDR3 region: CASSLGQGALGEQFF. The CDR3 coding sequence is TGTGCCAGCAGCTTGGGACAGGGGGCTCTAGGGGAGCAGTTCTTC.

The rearrangement joins TRBV6-1 to TRBJ2-2, with D perhaps TRBD2 (7 bases). Germline V CDR1 and CDR2: MNHNS, SASEGT. Trimming shortened V by 4 bases and J by 6 bases, and 12 bases separated the two germline ends. This CDR3 contains 14 residues. The DNA for the CDR3 is TGTGCCAGCAGTGTAGGGGGGGCGTCCGGGGAGCTGTTTTTT. Protein product: CASSVGGASGELFF.

J is TRBJ1-5 and V is TRBV5-6; TRBD1 might be the D (5 bases). Trimming left V 4 bases short and J 6 bases short, with 8 bases between. This CDR3 has 12 amino acids. Germline V gene lookup returns CDR1 SGHDT and CDR2 YYEEEE. The CDR3 DNA follows: TGTGCCAGCAGCCTTCAGGGTCAGCCCCAGCATTTT. The encoded protein is CASSLQGQPQHF.

The gene calls are TRBV19 and TRBJ1-2; D gene ambiguous. Trimming shortened V by 5 bases and J by 4 bases, and 14 bases separated the two germline ends. In germline, CDR1 is LNHDA, CDR2 SQIVND (reference sequence). The CDR3 is 14 residues long. The CDR3, as DNA: TGTGCCAGTAGTTTCCCGGGCAAGTTCTATGGCTACACCTTC. Encoded protein: CASSFPGKFYGYTF. Together with reference TRBV19 and TRBJ1-2, the CDR3 gives the full variable domain: DGGITQSPKYLFRKEGQNVTLSCEQNLNHDAMYWYRQDPGQGLRLIYYSQIVNDFQKGDIAEGYSVSREKKESFPLTVTSAQKNPTAFYLCASSFPGKFYGYTFGSGTRLTVV.

V is TRBV7-2 and J is TRBJ2-5, with TRBD2 matching over 11 bases. With 1 base clipped from V and 4 bases from J, the junction kept 5 bases outside the gene matches. The V gene's germline CDR1 is SGHTA and CDR2 FQGNSA. The CDR3 sequence is 16 residues long. CDR3 DNA sequence: TGTGCCAGCAGCTTAGAGCTAGCGGGAGGTGTAGAGACCCAGTACTTC. Protein sequence: CASSLELAGGVETQYF.

As regards this clone: Other DNA sequences in the same sample also yield this CDR3. The chain uses TRBV7-6 and TRBJ2-5; D gene unclear. The CDR3 consists of 13 residues. Germline V gene lookup returns CDR1 SGHVS and CDR2 FNYEAQ. V lost 1 base, J lost 2 bases, and 5 bases lay in between. The CDR3 DNA sequence: TGTGCCAGCAGCTTAGTCCAACAAGAGACCCAGTACTTC. Translated: CASSLVQQETQYF.

This clone appeared a single time. The gene calls are TRBV6-4 and TRBJ2-5; tentatively, D is TRBD2 (6 bases). In germline, CDR1 is MRHNA, CDR2 SNTAGT. The CDR3 consists of 12 residues. The V end lost 11 bases, the J end lost 2 bases, and 12 bases lay between the germline ends. Here the CDR3 DNA reads TGTGCCCGCCAGGGACTTCAAGAGACCCAGTACTTC. Its translation: CARQGLQETQYF.